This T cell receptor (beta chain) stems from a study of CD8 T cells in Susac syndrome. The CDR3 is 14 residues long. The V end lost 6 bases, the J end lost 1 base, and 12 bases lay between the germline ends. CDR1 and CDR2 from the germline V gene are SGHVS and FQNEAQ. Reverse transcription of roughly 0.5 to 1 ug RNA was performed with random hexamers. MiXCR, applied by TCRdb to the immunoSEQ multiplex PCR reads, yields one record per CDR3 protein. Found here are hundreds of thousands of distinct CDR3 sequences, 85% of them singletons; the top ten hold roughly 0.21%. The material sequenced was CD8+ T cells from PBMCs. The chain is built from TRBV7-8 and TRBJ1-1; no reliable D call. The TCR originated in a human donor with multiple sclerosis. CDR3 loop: CASRVGGRNTEAFF. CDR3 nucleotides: TGTGCCAGCAGGGTGGGAGGGAGGAACACTGAAGCTTTCTTT.